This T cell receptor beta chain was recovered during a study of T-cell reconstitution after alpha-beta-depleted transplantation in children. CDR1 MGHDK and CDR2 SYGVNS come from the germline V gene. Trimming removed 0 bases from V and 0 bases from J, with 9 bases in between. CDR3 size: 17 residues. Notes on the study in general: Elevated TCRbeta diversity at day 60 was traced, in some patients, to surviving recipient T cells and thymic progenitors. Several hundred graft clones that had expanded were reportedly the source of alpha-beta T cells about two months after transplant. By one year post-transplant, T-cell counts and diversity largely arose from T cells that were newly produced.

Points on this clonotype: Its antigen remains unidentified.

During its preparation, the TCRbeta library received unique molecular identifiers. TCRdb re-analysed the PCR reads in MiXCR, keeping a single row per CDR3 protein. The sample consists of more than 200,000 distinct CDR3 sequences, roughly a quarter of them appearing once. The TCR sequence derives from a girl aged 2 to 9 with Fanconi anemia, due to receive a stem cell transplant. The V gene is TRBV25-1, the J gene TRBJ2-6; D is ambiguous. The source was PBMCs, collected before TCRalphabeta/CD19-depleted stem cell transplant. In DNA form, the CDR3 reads TGTGCCAGCAGTGAATACGGGTCGAGCTCTGGGGCCAACGTCCTGACTTTC. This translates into CASSEYGSSSGANVLTF.